The T cell receptor (beta chain) under discussion was sequenced for a study of blood T cell repertoires in COVID-19. Background on the study: Whether acute or convalescent, the COVID-19 samples came from the United States, Italy and Spain. Nucleic acid was either cDNA or gDNA, and it came from T cells, B-cell-depleted T cells, or PBMCs.

Only in-frame clones appear in the TCRdb table, and some are missing; sequencing was by immunoSEQ multiplex PCR. The data show a few hundred thousand clones, about 90% seen once. Germline V gene lookup returns CDR1 MGHDK and CDR2 SYGVNS. The CDR3 consists of 13 residues. V was pared by 8 bases and J by 6 bases, with 14 bases between. This clonotype was obtained from a woman in her forties or fifties with acute or convalescent COVID-19. The chain joins TRBV25-1 to TRBJ1-3; maybe TRBD1 (5 bases). Input material: peripheral blood. The CDR3 is CASLNGHLNTIYF. The CDR3 nucleotides read TGTGCCAGCCTCAACGGACACCTAAACACCATATATTTT.